Each of the 21 T cell receptor beta chains below was sequenced from the same sample in a study of OX40 agonist ivuxolimab in advanced cancers. The table came from immunoSEQ multiplex PCR; TCRdb's copy has only in-frame clones and leaves some out. This repertoire shows fewer than 85,000 clones, around four fifths found once; its top ten account for roughly 2%. The sequencing here drew on CD4+ or CD8+ T cells sorted from blood, taken in a trial of the OX40 agonist ivuxolimab. These receptors were taken from an adult with an advanced solid tumor such as melanoma, head and neck, liver or kidney cancer.

This clone was detected a few times. The rearrangement links TRBV6-5 to TRBJ2-7; the D is unclear. From germline, CDR1 is MNHEY and CDR2 SVGAGI. Deletions cut 0 bases from V and 6 bases from J, with 9 bases between. The CDR3 sequence is 13 residues long. DNA for the CDR3: TGTGCCAGCAGTTACTCTGTATCCGTCGAGCAGTACTTC. Encoded protein: CASSYSVSVEQYF.

This chain joins TRBV6-5 and TRBJ2-5; 7 positions match TRBD1. The J call could be wrong; TRBJ2-7 is a better fit for the DNA end. The CDR3 covers 15 residues. CDR1 and CDR2 (germline): MNHEY, SVGAGI. The CDR3 protein is CASSLYRGEPYEQYF. For the CDR3, the DNA is TGTGCCAGCAGTCTATACAGGGGTGAGCCCTACGAGCAGTACTTC.

The chain joins TRBV18 to TRBJ2-7; no definite D call. V was trimmed by 2 bases and J by 0 bases, leaving 8 bases between them. Germline V gene data show CDR1 as KGHSH and CDR2 as LQKENI. This CDR3 has 14 residues. CDR3 sequence: CASSPIWGSYEQYF. In nucleotides, the CDR3 is TGTGCCAGCTCACCAATCTGGGGCTCCTACGAGCAGTACTTC.

The chain recombines TRBV6-1 with TRBJ1-5; D not certain. The CDR3 is 12 residues long. In germline, CDR1 is MNHNS, CDR2 SASEGT. V was cut by 4 bases and J by 6 bases, with 7 bases left in between. CDR3 DNA: TGTGCCAGCAGTGGGAGGGTTCAGCCCCAGCATTTT. It yields the protein CASSGRVQPQHF.

V gene TRBV7-6 combines with J gene TRBJ1-4, with a weak D call TRBD1 (6 bases). V was trimmed by 3 bases and J by 7 bases, leaving 12 bases between them. Germline CDR1 reads SGHVS; CDR2 reads FNYEAQ. CDR3 length: 14 amino acids. The CDR3 protein is CASSFTGPLEKLFF. The CDR3 DNA follows: TGTGCCAGCAGCTTCACAGGGCCGCTTGAAAAACTGTTTTTT.

V usage is TRBV11-2 and J usage is TRBJ2-3; perhaps TRBD2 as D (6 bases). V was clipped by 5 bases and J by 2 bases, with 23 bases between them. Germline V gene sequence: CDR1 SGHAT, CDR2 FQNNGV. The CDR3 covers 18 residues. The CDR3 nucleotides read TGTGCCAGCAGCCCTGGGAGGCCCGATAGCGGACTCACAGATACGCAGTATTTT. Its translation is CASSPGRPDSGLTDTQYF.

The CDR3 is CASSRGLAGDNEQFF. The CDR3 bases are TGTGCCAGCAGCCGAGGACTAGCGGGCGACAATGAGCAGTTCTTC. This rearrangement joins TRBV7-9 to TRBJ2-1, with 11 bases that match TRBD2. Per germline, CDR1 SEHNR and CDR2 FQNEAQ (reference sequence). Germline trimming cut 5 bases from V and 5 bases from J; bases unmatched to any gene: 5. The CDR3 runs to 15 residues.

This chain joins TRBV6-5 and TRBJ1-1; D is uncertain. CDR1 and CDR2 from the germline V gene are MNHEY and SVGAGI. This CDR3 contains 13 residues. Trimming removed 0 bases at V and 4 bases at J, with 6 bases between. The CDR3, as DNA: TGTGCCAGCAGTTACTCACGAGGCACTGAAGCTTTCTTT. Amino acids: CASSYSRGTEAFF.

The V gene is TRBV27, the J gene TRBJ1-3; tentative D call: TRBD1 (6 bases). Germline CDR1 MNHEY, CDR2 SMNVEV (reference sequence). V was pared by 5 bases and J by 5 bases, with 16 bases between. The CDR3 runs to 15 residues. CDR3 bases: TGTGCCAGCAGTAATGTAGGGGACACCCGAAACACCATATATTTT. Translation gives CASSNVGDTRNTIYF.

J is TRBJ2-7 and V is TRBV5-1; 10 nucleotides align to TRBD1. Per the germline V gene, CDR1 is SGHRS and CDR2 is YFSETQ. Trimming cost V 0 bases and J 5 bases; bases outside gene matches: 2. The CDR3 totals 14 residues. CDR3 in amino acids: CASSLGDRGHEQYF. The DNA of the CDR3 is TGCGCCAGCAGCTTGGGAGACAGGGGGCACGAGCAGTACTTC.

The chain carries TRBV7-2 and TRBJ2-1; D uncertain. CDR1 is SGHTA, CDR2 FQGNSA, per germline. V lost 8 bases and J 4 bases, leaving 18 bases between the germline ends. The CDR3 has 15 residues. CDR3 DNA sequence: TGTGCCAGCGGTGCGGTCGGGCTACATTACAATGAGCAGTTCTTC. It encodes CASGAVGLHYNEQFF.

The rearrangement joins TRBV6-1 to TRBJ2-1; D is perhaps TRBD2 (6 bases). CDR3 size: 14 residues. CDR1 is MNHNS and CDR2 is SASEGT in the germline V gene. The ends were cut back, 4 bases at V and 6 bases at J, with 13 bases in the middle. The CDR3 sequence: CASSVRDWGNEQFF. Here the CDR3 DNA reads TGTGCCAGCAGTGTGCGGGACTGGGGCAATGAGCAGTTCTTC.

CDR3 DNA: TGTGCCAGCATGGGGCTACAAGAGACCCAGTACTTC. This gives the protein CASMGLQETQYF. This chain joins TRBV6-6 and TRBJ2-5; perhaps TRBD1 as D (5 bases). Germline V gene sequence: CDR1 MNHNY, CDR2 SVGAGI (reference sequence). The CDR3 is made up of 12 amino acids. Trimming cost V 7 bases and J 2 bases, with 8 bases left between them.

CDR3 in DNA: TGTGCCTGGAGCCTCAGAACCGGGGAGCTGTTTTTT. It yields the protein CAWSLRTGELFF. The chain joins TRBV30 to TRBJ2-2; D gene unclear. The CDR3 length is 12 residues. Trimming shortened V by 3 bases and J by 5 bases, and 7 bases separated the two germline ends. Germline CDR1 GTSNPN, CDR2 SVGIG (reference sequence).

CDR3 nucleotides: TGTGCCAGCAGTGACGGGGGGCACGAGGGGTCCTACAATGAGCAGTTCTTC. Its translation is CASSDGGHEGSYNEQFF. The rearrangement uses TRBV6-4 and TRBJ2-1; D may correspond to TRBD1 or TRBD2 (6 bases each). The CDR3 has 17 residues. V was shortened by 2 bases and J by 1 base, with 15 bases between the two germline ends. CDR1 and CDR2 (germline): MRHNA, SNTAGT.

This chain links TRBV30 with TRBJ2-3; 8 bases line up with TRBD2. CDR1 and CDR2 (germline): GTSNPN, SVGIG (reference sequence). J was trimmed by 0 bases and V by 7 bases; bases with no gene match: 0. The CDR3 extends over 12 amino acids. The CDR3 loop reads CASSGSTDTQYF. DNA for the CDR3: TGTGCCTCTAGCGGGAGCACAGATACGCAGTATTTT. The whole variable domain, remainder taken from reference TRBV30 and TRBJ2-3, is SQTIHQWPATLVQPVGSPLSLECTVEGTSNPNLYWYRQAAGRGLQLLFYSVGIGQISSEVPQNLSASRPQDRQFILSSKKLLLSDSGFYLCASSGSTDTQYFGPGTRLTVL.

The gene calls are TRBV7-7 and TRBJ2-1; the match to TRBD1 covers 9 bases. J gave up 7 bases and V 0 bases, and 4 bases lay outside the gene matches. This CDR3 is built from 15 residues. Germline V gene lookup returns CDR1 SSHAT and CDR2 FNYEAQ (reference sequence). The CDR3 spells CASSLATGGRNEQFF. The DNA for the CDR3 is TGTGCCAGCAGCTTAGCGACAGGGGGTAGGAATGAGCAGTTCTTC.

The chain is built from TRBV7-2 and TRBJ1-4; no clear D. V was cut by 7 bases and J by 6 bases, with 12 bases left in between. Germline lookup yields CDR1 SGHTA and CDR2 FQGNSA. The CDR3 sequence is 13 residues long. CDR3 region: CASKTRSDEKLFF. In nucleotides, the CDR3 is TGTGCCAGCAAAACACGGAGTGATGAAAAACTGTTTTTT. Using reference TRBV7-2 and TRBJ1-4 for the parts outside the CDR3, the full variable domain is GAGVSQSPSNKVTEKGKDVELRCDPISGHTALYWYRQSLGQGLEFLIYFQGNSAPDKSGLPSDRFSAERTGGSVSTLTIQRTQQEDSAVYLCASKTRSDEKLFFGSGTQLSVL.

The genes are TRBV28 and TRBJ1-1; TRBD1 is a possible D gene (5 bases). V was pared by 1 base and J by 4 bases, with 10 bases between. CDR3 length: 14 residues. The germline gives CDR1 MDHEN, CDR2 SYDVKM. CDR3 in amino acids: CASSLLEGITEAFF. The CDR3 bases are TGTGCCAGCAGTTTATTAGAGGGGATCACTGAAGCTTTCTTT.

This chain uses TRBV9 with TRBJ2-2; D uncertain. Germline CDR1 and CDR2: SGDLS and YYNGEE. Trimming removed 4 bases at V and 1 base at J, with 11 bases between. The CDR3 length is 15 residues. Here the CDR3 DNA reads TGTGCCAGCAGCCCCTACCAAGGGAACACCGGGGAGCTGTTTTTT. As protein: CASSPYQGNTGELFF.

This clone is medium-sized in the sample. The J gene is TRBJ1-1, the V gene TRBV6-5; TRBD1 aligns across 7 bases. This CDR3 is 15 amino acids long. The germline gives CDR1 MNHEY, CDR2 SVGAGI. The trim removed 6 bases at V and 6 bases at J, leaving 13 bases unmatched. The CDR3 nucleotides read TGTGCCAGCAGCTCCTTCCCGACAGGGCGCCCTGAAGCTTTCTTT. It codes for CASSSFPTGRPEAFF.